This note documents a single TCR beta chain sequence. Its antigen is not identified. Generated by immunoSEQ multiplex PCR, the TCRdb table keeps only in-frame clones and is missing some. The sample lists under 80,000 clones, just over 85% occurring once. The germline gives CDR1 SGHRS, CDR2 YFSETQ. Trimming stripped 4 bases from V and 7 bases from J, with 12 bases between. The CDR3 has 14 amino acids. The sample belongs to a study of OX40 agonist ivuxolimab in advanced cancers. The wider study: Participants could have had prior anti-PD-1, anti-PD-L1 or anti-CTLA-4 therapy, and around 40% had some. Study-wide findings and caveats: Antigen specificity of clonally expanded peripheral T cells was not established.

The sampling schedule covered blood at baseline, cycle 4 day 1, and cycle 7 day 1. Specimen: CD4+ or CD8+ T cells sorted from blood, collected in a trial of the OX40 agonist ivuxolimab. This sequence was found in an adult with an advanced solid tumor such as melanoma, head and neck, liver or kidney cancer. This chain uses TRBV5-1 with TRBJ1-6, with D hard to call. The CDR3 sequence is CASSLRSTNSPLHF. The CDR3 region has the DNA TGCGCCAGCAGCCTACGGTCAACCAATTCACCCCTCCACTTT.